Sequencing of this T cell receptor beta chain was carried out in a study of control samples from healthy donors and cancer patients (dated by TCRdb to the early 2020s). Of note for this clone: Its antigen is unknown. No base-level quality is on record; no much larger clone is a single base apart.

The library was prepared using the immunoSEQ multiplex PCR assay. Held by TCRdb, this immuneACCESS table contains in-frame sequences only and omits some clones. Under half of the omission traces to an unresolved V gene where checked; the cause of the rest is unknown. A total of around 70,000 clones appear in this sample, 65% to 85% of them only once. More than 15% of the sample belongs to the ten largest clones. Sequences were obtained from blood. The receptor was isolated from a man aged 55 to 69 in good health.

The DNA sequence is TGTGCCAGCAGCTTAGTGGGACAGGCCACCGGGGAGCTGTTTTTT. This codes for CASSLVGQATGELFF. Recombination linked TRBV7-8 to TRBJ2-2; 8 middle bases align to TRBD1. Trimming accounts for 1 base at V and 4 bases at J, while the number of junction bases matched to no gene is 2. The CDR3 covers 15 residues, taking in both the cysteine and the phenylalanine. Of all the DNA, just the CDR3 is kept, 45 bases in frame from base 1. Via the germline V gene, CDR1 is SGHVS and CDR2 FQNEAQ.